This TCR beta chain is from a study of T cells after yellow fever vaccination. Broader study findings: A minor fraction of clonotypes spanned both CD4 and CD8 compartments. Repertoires sorted by FACS could include abundant clonotypes that are contaminants from the bulk population.

TCRdb fed the 5' RACE reads into MiXCR, producing one record per CDR3 protein. The table records 150,000 or so distinct CDR3 sequences, approximately 6.6% of them present only once. This clonotype showed up many times. The antigen remains undetermined. The CDR3 is 16 residues long. Trimming took 7 bases from V and 4 from J, leaving 23 bases between them. Germline CDR1 reads SQVTM; CDR2 reads ANQGSEA. The source was CD4+ T cells sorted from PBMCs, collected 10 days after the yellow fever booster vaccination. This clonotype was sampled from a man aged 25-45 years who received the YFV17D yellow fever vaccine. The genes are TRBV29-1 and TRBJ2-1, with D possibly matching TRBD1 (8 bases). The CDR3, as DNA: TGCAGCGGAGGACAGGGTGGGAGGGGGACATACAATGAGCAGTTCTTC. Translation gives CSGGQGGRGTYNEQFF.